The T cell receptor beta chain under discussion was sequenced for a study of shared clonotypes between healthy human individuals (dated by TCRdb to between 2020 and 2021). About the investigation overall: The cohort comprised a couple of women and three men aged 18 to 49 years. Libraries were prepared and TCR repertoires were sequenced by different laboratories using diverse techniques, in order to increase sequencing depth and limit assay-specific biases. To estimate repertoire size and how much clonotype sharing occurs between individuals, the study deeply sequenced the blood TCR repertoires of 5 or 6 healthy adults. Between about 0.94 and 10 billion PBMCs per donor were obtained by leukapheresis. Per donor, three plates each were used for CD4 naive and CD4 memory, two for CD8 naive, and one for CD8 memory. The paper as a whole reports these results and caveats: Pairwise subsampling indicated that sequencing depth was expected to affect the degree of clonotype sharing among donors. Because the study included a small number of donors, the genetic and exposure-history diversity represented was limited. When several donors were compared, the shared fraction of clonotypes was around 5% for naive CD4, more than 3% for naive CD8, about 2.5% for memory CD4, and less than 0.45% for memory CD8. Rarefaction of sorted-subset datasets indicated incomplete sequencing despite the large sequencing depth. Only blood was sampled, and tissue TCR repertoires likely differ from those in blood. Naive subsets generally had larger estimated clonotype richness than memory subsets. Compared with non-shared clonotypes, the clonotypes found in all four sorted-subset donors had higher generation probabilities.

The germline V gene (reference sequence) supplies CDR1 LNHDA and CDR2 SQIVND. The CDR3 contains 15 residues, cysteine and phenylalanine counted. CDR3 DNA only is kept here, 45 bases in frame from base 1. Trimming at the junction amounts to 3 bases on V and 1 base on J, and the germline ends lie 9 bases apart. As concerns this clone: The specificity of this receptor is unknown. Base qualities are not at hand, and no much larger clone is one base apart.

TCR CDR3 regions were amplified from genomic DNA by multiplex PCR using the deep immunoSEQ assay. For each cell subset, the extracted genomic DNA was distributed evenly across all wells of several immunoSEQ 96-well plates, and each plate served as one replicate. For sorted subsets, each replicate PCR was loaded with approximately 200 ng genomic DNA, equivalent to 30,000 or so T cell genomes. The purified libraries were quantified using a Qubit 3.0 fluorometer, sized with a Bioanalyzer 2100, and then quantified again using the KAPA Library Quantification kit. Every immunoSEQ 96-well plate was sequenced on a separate single-read 150-cycle Illumina NextSeq 550 flow cell. Regarding the original processing steps: The immunoSEQ output contained only junctional sequences without quality scores, so filtering could not match that applied to full-length reads. Sequences were annotated with PyIR, a Python wrapper for IgBLAST v1.9, using IMGT germline references to assign V/J genes and CDR3. Reads with weak V/J assignments (E-value above 1e-6), missing CDR3, stop codons, out-of-frame junctions, or ambiguous translated residues were removed. A V3J clonotype was defined by an identical inferred V gene, J gene, and CDR3 amino acid sequence. The percentage overlap between two repertoires was calculated by dividing the number of shared unique clonotypes by the size of the smaller repertoire. RTK rarefaction, the Chao1 estimator, and Recon v2.1 estimates of unobserved clonotypes were used to assess repertoire richness. For all TCRbeta clonotypes obtained by the gDNA method from a handful of donors, generation probabilities were computed with OLGA. Entries here come from immuneACCESS through TCRdb and include only in-frame sequences with V and J called. Some clones fail to appear in such tables; in the studies checked, an unresolved V gene covers under half of the shortfall, and the cause of the remainder is unknown. V, J and clone size derive from that table, while D and trimming were established from the DNA sequence. Within this sample are hundreds of thousands of clones, with 90% to 97% of them counted one time only. The top ten clones comprise less than 0.3% of the sample.

CD8 naive samples consisted of CD45RO-negative cells that were positively selected for CCR7, yielding a CD45RA+CCR7+ population without TemRA cells. Donors were healthy HIV-negative adults with no recently reported acute infections or vaccinations. Every donor was a Caucasian adult residing in Nashville, Tennessee, USA. Blood was collected by leukapheresis, and PBMCs were isolated by Ficoll-Histopaque density gradient centrifugation and then cryopreserved in liquid nitrogen vapor phase. Purity and quantity of every magnetically sorted T cell population were checked by analytical flow cytometry. Genomic DNA was isolated from every sorted fraction and measured by UV absorbance on a Nanodrop 2000c.

The origin of this receptor is a man under 40 in good health. The V and J genes are TRBV19 and TRBJ2-2, with no confident D gene call. The sequencing sample was made of naive CD8+ T cells sorted from blood. The cell subset or site label of this sample denotes: CD45RA+CCR7+. The CDR3 region reads CASSIHAENTGELFF. The DNA reads as follows: TGTGCCAGTAGTATCCATGCCGAGAACACCGGGGAGCTGTTTTTT.